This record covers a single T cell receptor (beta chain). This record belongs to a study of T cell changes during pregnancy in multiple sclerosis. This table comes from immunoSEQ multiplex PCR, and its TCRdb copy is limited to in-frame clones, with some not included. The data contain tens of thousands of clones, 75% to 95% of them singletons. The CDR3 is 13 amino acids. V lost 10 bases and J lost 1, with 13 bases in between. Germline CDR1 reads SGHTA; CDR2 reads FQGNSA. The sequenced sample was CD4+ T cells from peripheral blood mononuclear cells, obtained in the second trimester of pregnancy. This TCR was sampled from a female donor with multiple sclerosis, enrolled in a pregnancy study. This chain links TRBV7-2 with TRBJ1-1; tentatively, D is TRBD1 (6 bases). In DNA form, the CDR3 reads TGTGCCACAAGCGGACAGACGAACACTGAAGCTTTCTTT. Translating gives CATSGQTNTEAFF. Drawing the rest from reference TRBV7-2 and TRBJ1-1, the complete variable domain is GAGVSQSPSNKVTEKGKDVELRCDPISGHTALYWYRQSLGQGLEFLIYFQGNSAPDKSGLPSDRFSAERTGGSVSTLTIQRTQQEDSAVYLCATSGQTNTEAFFGQGTRLTVV.